This is a list of T cell receptor beta chains from one sample in a study of shared clonotypes between healthy human individuals. The data were produced by immunoSEQ multiplex PCR, yet TCRdb's version contains in-frame clones alone and is incomplete. Of 1.5 million to 2.5 million clones listed, just under 95% are singletons. Input material: naive CD8+ T cells sorted from blood. Every receptor here comes from a young man in good health. Each CDR3 is given with its conserved first and last residue. The D gene is left open where the match is weak. Clone size appears in some rows only: once, few, many, or a class for an expanded clone.

J	V	size	D	length	CDR3	DNA
TRBJ2-5	TRBV27	.	.	13	CASSRSGQETQYF	TGTGCCAGCAGCCGATCCGGCCAAGAGACCCAGTACTTC
TRBJ2-3	TRBV6-5	.	.	14	CASRPGPFTDTQYF	TGTGCCAGCAGGCCGGGGCCCTTTACAGATACGCAGTATTTT
TRBJ1-1	TRBV27	.	.	13	CASSFTWGTEAFF	TGTGCCAGCAGTTTCACGTGGGGGACTGAAGCTTTCTTT
TRBJ2-3	TRBV5-8	.	.	15	CASSLSAGNTDTQYF	TGTGCCAGCAGCTTGTCGGCAGGAAACACAGATACGCAGTATTTT
TRBJ1-2	TRBV6-5	.	.	16	CASSYAPGFFLYGYTF	TGTGCCAGCAGTTACGCACCAGGGTTTTTCCTCTATGGCTACACCTTC
TRBJ2-7	TRBV2	.	TRBD1	12	CVGGQGSYEQYF	TGTGTAGGGGGACAGGGGAGCTACGAGCAGTACTTC
TRBJ2-2	TRBV10-1	.	.	12	CASSVNDGELFF	TGCGCCAGCAGTGTTAATGACGGGGAGCTGTTTTTT
TRBJ2-7	TRBV28	.	.	12	CASSWGGSEQYF	TGTGCCAGCAGTTGGGGTGGGTCCGAGCAGTACTTC
TRBJ2-7	TRBV7-8	once	.	17	CASSLAPGSLPSGEQYF	TGTGCCAGCAGCTTAGCACCGGGCTCACTACCGTCTGGCGAGCAGTACTTC
TRBJ2-7	TRBV5-1	.	TRBD1	15	CASSPVGQGTIEQYF	TGCGCCAGCAGCCCGGTGGGACAGGGGACTATCGAGCAGTACTTC
TRBJ1-4	TRBV6-6	.	.	13	CASSPLFNEKLFF	TGTGCCAGCAGTCCGCTCTTTAATGAAAAACTGTTTTTT
TRBJ1-1	TRBV28	once	TRBD1	15	CASSVTGTANTEAFF	TGTGCCAGCAGTGTTACAGGGACAGCGAACACTGAAGCTTTCTTT
TRBJ2-7	TRBV13	.	TRBD2	13	CASHSGRENEQYF	TGTGCCAGCCATAGCGGGAGGGAGAACGAGCAGTACTTC
TRBJ1-4	TRBV7-9	.	.	11	CASSSDTKLFF	TGTGCCAGCAGCTCCGATACTAAACTGTTTTTT
TRBJ2-5	TRBV7-2	.	.	17	CASSYSFALGTQETQYF	TGTGCCAGCAGTTATTCGTTTGCACTGGGTACCCAAGAGACCCAGTACTTC
TRBJ2-3	TRBV9	.	.	15	CASSDDPGPTDTQYF	TGTGCCAGCAGCGACGACCCCGGACCCACAGATACGCAGTATTTT
TRBJ1-4	TRBV2	few	.	16	CASSERSGALNEKLFF	TGTGCCAGCAGTGAAAGGTCGGGGGCTTTGAACGAAAAACTGTTTTTT
TRBJ2-7	TRBV10-3	.	TRBD1	12	CATRQGRYEQYF	TGTGCCACCAGACAGGGACGCTACGAGCAGTACTTC
TRBJ2-5	TRBV11-2	.	TRBD2	15	CASSYTAGNQETQYF	TGTGCCAGCAGCTACACAGCGGGAAACCAAGAGACCCAGTACTTC
TRBJ1-2	TRBV11-2	.	.	13	CASSSAGGYGYTF	TGTGCCAGCAGCTCCGCGGGGGGCTATGGCTACACCTTC
TRBJ2-7	TRBV29-1	.	.	17	CSVVEGGSGSSPYEQYF	TGCAGCGTTGTAGAAGGGGGATCGGGCTCGTCCCCCTACGAGCAGTACTTC
TRBJ1-5	TRBV7-9	.	.	14	CASSLSYGNQPQHF	TGTGCCAGCAGCTTATCGTACGGGAATCAGCCCCAGCATTTT
TRBJ2-1	TRBV2	few	.	11	CASSEYNEQFF	TGTGCCAGCAGTGAATACAATGAGCAGTTCTTC
TRBJ2-7	TRBV2	once	.	12	CASSEAIYEQYF	TGTGCCAGCAGTGAAGCGATCTACGAGCAGTACTTC
TRBJ1-2	TRBV23-1	.	.	18	CASSQSQARFPRMYGYTF	TGCGCCAGCAGTCAATCTCAGGCCCGTTTCCCTAGAATGTATGGCTACACCTTC
TRBJ1-5	TRBV9	.	.	13	CASSVGTDQPQHF	TGTGCCAGCAGCGTAGGGACTGATCAGCCCCAGCATTTT
TRBJ2-7	TRBV11-1	.	TRBD2	16	CASSYLERGAIEEQYF	TGTGCCAGCAGCTACCTCGAGCGGGGGGCCATAGAGGAGCAGTACTTC